This entry describes one T cell receptor (beta chain). Which antigen it targets is not known. Base-call qualities are not available, and no considerably larger clone is one nucleotide away. Using the deep immunoSEQ assay, TCR CDR3 regions were amplified from genomic DNA by multiplex PCR. Extracted genomic DNA from each cell subset was distributed evenly across all wells of several immunoSEQ 96-well plates, and each plate was treated as a replicate. For sorted subsets, each replicate PCR was loaded with 200 ng genomic DNA, equivalent to 30,000 or so T cell genomes. Purified libraries were quantified with a Qubit 3.0 fluorometer, sized on a Bioanalyzer 2100, and re-quantified with the KAPA Library Quantification kit. Each immunoSEQ 96-well plate was sequenced on its own single-read 150-cycle Illumina NextSeq 550 flow cell. Regarding the original processing steps: Because the immunoSEQ output held only junctional sequences and lacked quality scores, the filtering could not match the filtering applied to full-length reads. Sequences were annotated with PyIR, a Python wrapper for IgBLAST v1.9, and V/J genes and CDR3 were assigned using IMGT germline references. Reads were filtered out if the reads had weak V/J assignments (E-value above 1e-6), no CDR3, stop codons, out-of-frame junctions, or ambiguous translated residues. V3J clonotypes were defined as sequences sharing the same inferred V gene, J gene, and CDR3 amino acid sequence. The percentage overlap between two repertoires was calculated by dividing the number of shared unique clonotypes by the size of the smaller repertoire. RTK rarefaction, the Chao1 estimator, and Recon v2.1 estimates of unobserved clonotypes were used to assess repertoire richness. Generation probabilities for all TCRbeta clonotypes obtained by the gDNA method from a handful of donors were computed using OLGA. The immuneACCESS repertoire file appears here via TCRdb, limited to in-frame rearrangements. These files lack a portion of the clones; in checked studies, under half of the deficit traces to unresolved V genes, and the cause of the others is not known. Clone size and V and J calls were adopted from that table, with D and trimming inferred from the DNA. Counted in this sample were approximately 1.5 million clones; 98% of them appeared once. The leading ten clones occupy around 0.38% of the sample.

The CDR3 starts with the cysteine, ends with the phenylalanine, and has 16 residues. Just CDR3 DNA is preserved here, 48 bases in frame from base 1. Between the V and J ends, shortened by 5 bases and 2 bases respectively, the junction contains 17 bases. CDR1 and CDR2, per the germline V gene, are SGHTA and FQGNSA. The data originate from a study of shared clonotypes between healthy human individuals (dated by TCRdb to 2020 to 2021). At the level of the whole study: The cohort included three men and two women between 18 and 49 years of age. Per donor, three plates each were used for CD4 naive and CD4 memory, two for CD8 naive, and one for CD8 memory. Blood TCR repertoires of a handful of healthy adults were deeply sequenced to estimate repertoire size and the extent of clonotype sharing between individuals. Libraries were prepared and TCR repertoires were sequenced by different laboratories using diverse techniques, in order to increase sequencing depth and limit assay-specific biases. Per donor, leukapheresis produced somewhere between about 0.8 and 9.5 billion PBMCs. Findings and caveats that apply to the study as a whole: Because the study included only a small number of donors, the genetic and exposure-history diversity represented was limited. Sampling was limited to blood, and TCR repertoires in tissue likely differ from TCR repertoires in blood. Across several donors, roughly 5.1% of naive CD4, 3% to 4% of naive CD8, 2.3% of memory CD4, and approximately 0.4% of memory CD8 clonotypes were shared. Compared with non-shared clonotypes, the clonotypes found in all four sorted-subset donors had higher generation probabilities. Pairwise subsampling indicated that sequencing depth was expected to affect the degree of clonotype sharing among donors. Rarefaction of sorted-subset datasets indicated incomplete sequencing despite the large sequencing depth. Larger estimated clonotype richness was generally found for naive subsets than for memory subsets.

Donors were healthy HIV-negative adults with no recently reported acute infections or vaccinations. Every donor was a Caucasian adult living in Nashville, Tennessee, USA. CD4+ T cells were enriched through magnetic negative selection, after which naive cells were positively selected on CD45RA and the remaining negative fraction served as the memory subset. Blood was collected by leukapheresis, and PBMCs were isolated by Ficoll-Histopaque density gradient centrifugation and then cryopreserved in liquid nitrogen vapor phase. Analytical flow cytometry was used to check the purity and quantity of every magnetically sorted T cell population. From each sorted fraction, genomic DNA was isolated and quantified by UV absorbance on a Nanodrop 2000c.

The TCR originated in a man younger than 45 in good health. The sequenced sample consisted of naive CD4+ T cells sorted from blood. Explained via the paper, the cell subset or site label denotes: CD45RA+ positively selected. The chain joins TRBV7-2 to TRBJ2-3, and TRBD2 may be the D gene, going by 6 matching bases. The sequence in DNA is TGTGCCAGCAGCGGTCAGGCCGGGAGCTACACAGATACGCAGTATTTT. This yields the protein CASSGQAGSYTDTQYF.